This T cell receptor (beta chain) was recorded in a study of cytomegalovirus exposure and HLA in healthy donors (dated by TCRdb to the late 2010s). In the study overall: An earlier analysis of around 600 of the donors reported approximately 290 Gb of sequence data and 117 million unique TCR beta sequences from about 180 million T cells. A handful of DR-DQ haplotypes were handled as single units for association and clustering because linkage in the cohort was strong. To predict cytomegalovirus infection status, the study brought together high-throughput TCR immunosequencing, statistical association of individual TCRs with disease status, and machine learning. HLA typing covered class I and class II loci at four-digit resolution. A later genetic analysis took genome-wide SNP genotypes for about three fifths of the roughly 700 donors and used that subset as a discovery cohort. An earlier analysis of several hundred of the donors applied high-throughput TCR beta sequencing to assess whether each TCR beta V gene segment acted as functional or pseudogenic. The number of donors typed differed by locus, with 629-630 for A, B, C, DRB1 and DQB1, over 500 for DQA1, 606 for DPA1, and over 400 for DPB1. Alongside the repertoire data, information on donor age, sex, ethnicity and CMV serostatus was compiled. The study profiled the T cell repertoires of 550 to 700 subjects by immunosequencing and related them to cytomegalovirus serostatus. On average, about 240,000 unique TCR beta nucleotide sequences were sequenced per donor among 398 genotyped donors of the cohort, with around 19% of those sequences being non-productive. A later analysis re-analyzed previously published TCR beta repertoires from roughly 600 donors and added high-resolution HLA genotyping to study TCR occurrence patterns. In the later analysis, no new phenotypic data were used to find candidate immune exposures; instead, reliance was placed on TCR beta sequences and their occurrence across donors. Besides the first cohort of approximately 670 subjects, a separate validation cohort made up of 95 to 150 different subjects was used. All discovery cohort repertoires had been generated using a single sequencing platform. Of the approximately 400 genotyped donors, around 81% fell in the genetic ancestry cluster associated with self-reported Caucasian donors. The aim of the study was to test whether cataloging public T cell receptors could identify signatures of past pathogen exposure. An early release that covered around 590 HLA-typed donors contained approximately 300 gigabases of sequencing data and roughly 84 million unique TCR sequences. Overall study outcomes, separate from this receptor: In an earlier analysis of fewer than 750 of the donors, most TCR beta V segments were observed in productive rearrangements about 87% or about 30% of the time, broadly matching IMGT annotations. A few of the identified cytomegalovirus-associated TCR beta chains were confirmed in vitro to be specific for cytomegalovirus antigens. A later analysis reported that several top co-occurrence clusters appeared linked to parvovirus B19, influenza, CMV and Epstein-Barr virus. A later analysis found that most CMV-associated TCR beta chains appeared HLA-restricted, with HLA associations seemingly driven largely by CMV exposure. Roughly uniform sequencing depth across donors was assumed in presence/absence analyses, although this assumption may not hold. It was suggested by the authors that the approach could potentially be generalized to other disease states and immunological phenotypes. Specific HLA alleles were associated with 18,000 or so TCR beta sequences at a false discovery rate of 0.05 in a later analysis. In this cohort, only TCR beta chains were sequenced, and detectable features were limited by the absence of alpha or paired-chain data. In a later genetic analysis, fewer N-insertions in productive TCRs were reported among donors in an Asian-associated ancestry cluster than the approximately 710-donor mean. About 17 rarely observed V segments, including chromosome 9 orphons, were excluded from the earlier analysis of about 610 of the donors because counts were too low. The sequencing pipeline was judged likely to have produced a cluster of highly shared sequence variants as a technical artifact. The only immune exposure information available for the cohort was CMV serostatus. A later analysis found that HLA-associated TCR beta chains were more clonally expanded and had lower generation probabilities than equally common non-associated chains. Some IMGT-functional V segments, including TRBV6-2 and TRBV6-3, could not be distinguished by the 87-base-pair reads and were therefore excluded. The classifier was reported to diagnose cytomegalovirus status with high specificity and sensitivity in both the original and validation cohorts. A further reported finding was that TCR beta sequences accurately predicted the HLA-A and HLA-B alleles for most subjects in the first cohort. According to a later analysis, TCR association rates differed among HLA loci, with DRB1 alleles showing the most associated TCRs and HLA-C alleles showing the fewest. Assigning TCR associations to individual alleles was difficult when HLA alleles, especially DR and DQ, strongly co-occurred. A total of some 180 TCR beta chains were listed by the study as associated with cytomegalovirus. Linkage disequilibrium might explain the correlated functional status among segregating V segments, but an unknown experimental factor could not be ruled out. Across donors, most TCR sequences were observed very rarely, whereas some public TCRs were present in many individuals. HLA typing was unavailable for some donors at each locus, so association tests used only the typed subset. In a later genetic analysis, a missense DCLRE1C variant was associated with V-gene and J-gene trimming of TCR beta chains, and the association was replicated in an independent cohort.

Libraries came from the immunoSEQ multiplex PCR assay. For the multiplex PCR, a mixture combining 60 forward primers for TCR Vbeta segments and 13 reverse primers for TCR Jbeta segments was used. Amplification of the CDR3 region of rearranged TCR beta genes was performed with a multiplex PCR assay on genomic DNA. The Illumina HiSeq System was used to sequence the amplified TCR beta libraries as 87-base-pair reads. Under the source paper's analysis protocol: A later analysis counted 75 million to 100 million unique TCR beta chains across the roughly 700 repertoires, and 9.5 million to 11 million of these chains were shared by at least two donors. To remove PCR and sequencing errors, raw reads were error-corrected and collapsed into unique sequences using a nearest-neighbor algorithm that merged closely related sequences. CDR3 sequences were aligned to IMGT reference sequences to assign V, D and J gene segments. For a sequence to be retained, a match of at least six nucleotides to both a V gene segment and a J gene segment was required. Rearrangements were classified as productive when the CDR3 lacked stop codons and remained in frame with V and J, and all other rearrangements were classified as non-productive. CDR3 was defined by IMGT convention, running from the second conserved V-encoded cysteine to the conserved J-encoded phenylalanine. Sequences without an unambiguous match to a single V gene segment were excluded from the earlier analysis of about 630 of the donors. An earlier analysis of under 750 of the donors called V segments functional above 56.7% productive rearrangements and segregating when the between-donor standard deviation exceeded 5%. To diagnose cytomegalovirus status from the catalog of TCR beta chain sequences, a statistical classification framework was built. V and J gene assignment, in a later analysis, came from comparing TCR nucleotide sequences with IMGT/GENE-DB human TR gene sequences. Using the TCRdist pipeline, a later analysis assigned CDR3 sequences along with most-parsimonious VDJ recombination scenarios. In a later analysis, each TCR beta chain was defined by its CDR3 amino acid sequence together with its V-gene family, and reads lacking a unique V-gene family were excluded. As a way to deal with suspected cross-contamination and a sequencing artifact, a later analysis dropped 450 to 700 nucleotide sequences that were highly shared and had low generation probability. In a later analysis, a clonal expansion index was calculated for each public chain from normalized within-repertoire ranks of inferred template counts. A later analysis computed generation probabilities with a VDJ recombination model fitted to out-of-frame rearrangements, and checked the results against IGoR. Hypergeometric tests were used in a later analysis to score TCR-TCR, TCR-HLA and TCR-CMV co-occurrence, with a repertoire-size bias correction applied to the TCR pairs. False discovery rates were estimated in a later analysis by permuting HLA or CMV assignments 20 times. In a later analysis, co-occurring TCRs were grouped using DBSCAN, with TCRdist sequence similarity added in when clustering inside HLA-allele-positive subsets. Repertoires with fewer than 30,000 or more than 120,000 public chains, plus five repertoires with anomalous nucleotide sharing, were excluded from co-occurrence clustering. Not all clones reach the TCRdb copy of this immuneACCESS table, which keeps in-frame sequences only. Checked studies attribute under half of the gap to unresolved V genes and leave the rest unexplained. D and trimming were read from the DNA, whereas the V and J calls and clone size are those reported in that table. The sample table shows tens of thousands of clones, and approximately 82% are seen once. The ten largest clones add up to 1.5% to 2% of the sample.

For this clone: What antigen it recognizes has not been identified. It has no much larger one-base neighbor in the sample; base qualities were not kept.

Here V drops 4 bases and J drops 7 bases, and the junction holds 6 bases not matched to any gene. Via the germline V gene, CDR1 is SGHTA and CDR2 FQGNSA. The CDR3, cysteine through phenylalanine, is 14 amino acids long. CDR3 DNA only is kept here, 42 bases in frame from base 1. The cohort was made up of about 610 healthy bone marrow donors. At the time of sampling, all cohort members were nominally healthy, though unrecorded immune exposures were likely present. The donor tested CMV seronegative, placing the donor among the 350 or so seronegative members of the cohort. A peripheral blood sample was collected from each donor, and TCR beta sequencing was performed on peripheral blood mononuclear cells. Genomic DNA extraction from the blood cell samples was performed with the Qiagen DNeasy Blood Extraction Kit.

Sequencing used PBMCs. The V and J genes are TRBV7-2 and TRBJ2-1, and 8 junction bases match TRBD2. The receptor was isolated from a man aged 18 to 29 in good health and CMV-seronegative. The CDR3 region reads CASSSGTSPNEQFF. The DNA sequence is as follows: TGTGCCAGCAGCTCCGGGACTAGTCCGAATGAGCAGTTCTTC.